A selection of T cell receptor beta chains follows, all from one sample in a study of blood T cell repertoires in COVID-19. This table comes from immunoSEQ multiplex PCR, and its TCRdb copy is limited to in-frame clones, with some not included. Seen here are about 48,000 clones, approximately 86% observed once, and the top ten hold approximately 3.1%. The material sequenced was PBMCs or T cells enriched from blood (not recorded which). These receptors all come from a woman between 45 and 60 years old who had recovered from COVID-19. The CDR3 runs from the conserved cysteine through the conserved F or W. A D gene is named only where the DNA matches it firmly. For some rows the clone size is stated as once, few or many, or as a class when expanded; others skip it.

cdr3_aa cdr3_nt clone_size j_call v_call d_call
CASSQGWTTSAEQYF TGCGCCAGCAGCCAAGGGTGGACCACTAGTGCCGAGCAGTACTTC NA TRBJ2-7 TRBV4-3 NA
CASSVDRGFVKKLFF TGTGCCAGCAGCGTGGACAGGGGGTTTGTAAAAAAACTGTTTTTT NA TRBJ1-4 TRBV28 TRBD1
CASSPAPSGGADTQYF TGTGCCAGCAGCCCCGCCCCTAGCGGGGGGGCAGATACGCAGTATTTT NA TRBJ2-3 TRBV7-3 TRBD2
CASRGRGGELFF TGTGCCAGCAGGGGGAGGGGCGGGGAGCTGTTTTTT NA TRBJ2-2 TRBV27 TRBD2
CASTGTPGYEQFF TGTGCCAGCACCGGGACTCCCGGGTATGAGCAGTTCTTC NA TRBJ2-1 TRBV6-5 NA
CASSSTSVGTDTQYF TGTGCCAGCAGCAGTACTAGCGTCGGCACAGATACGCAGTATTTT few TRBJ2-3 TRBV11-2 TRBD2
CASSLLAGANTGELFF TGCGCCAGCAGCTTACTAGCGGGCGCGAACACCGGGGAGCTGTTTTTT once TRBJ2-2 TRBV5-1 TRBD2
CASSYPGQGITEAFF TGTGCCAGCAGTTACCCCGGACAGGGGATCACTGAAGCTTTCTTT NA TRBJ1-1 TRBV6-5 TRBD1
CASSPDREVIYGYTF TGTGCCAGTAGTCCGGACAGGGAGGTGATCTATGGCTACACCTTC NA TRBJ1-2 TRBV19 TRBD1
CAISELGGDYEQYF TGTGCCATCAGTGAGTTGGGGGGGGACTACGAGCAGTACTTC NA TRBJ2-7 TRBV10-3 TRBD2
CASSQETGRGYTF TGTGCCAGCAGCCAAGAGACAGGGAGAGGCTACACCTTC NA TRBJ1-2 TRBV3-1/TRBV3-2 TRBD1
CASSLNQGASQPQHF TGTGCCAGCAGCTTAAATCAGGGGGCAAGTCAGCCCCAGCATTTT NA TRBJ1-5 TRBV7-6 TRBD1
CASSNEQGADTQYF TGTGCCAGTAGTAATGAACAGGGGGCAGATACGCAGTATTTT once TRBJ2-3 TRBV19 TRBD1
CASSFVEEEQFF TGTGCCAGCAGTTTTGTGGAGGAAGAGCAGTTCTTC NA TRBJ2-1 TRBV12-3/TRBV12-4 NA
CASNAGQRDTGELFF TGTGCCAGCAACGCGGGACAGAGAGACACCGGGGAGCTGTTTTTT NA TRBJ2-2 TRBV5-5 NA
CASSQVLAGAIEQFF TGTGCCAGCAGCCAAGTCTTAGCGGGAGCAATCGAGCAGTTCTTC NA TRBJ2-1 TRBV3-1/TRBV3-2 TRBD2
CASSEGGRTDTQYF TGTGCCAGCAGTGAAGGCGGCCGCACAGATACGCAGTATTTT once TRBJ2-3 TRBV6-1 NA
CASSYGRGDLYEQYF TGTGCCAGCAGTTACGGCCGCGGGGATCTCTACGAGCAGTACTTC NA TRBJ2-7 TRBV6-2/TRBV6-3 NA
CASSLEGQGSPLHF TGCGCCAGCAGCTTGGAAGGTCAGGGCTCACCCCTCCACTTT NA TRBJ1-6 TRBV5-1 NA
CASRLAGGPREQYF TGTGCCAGCAGATTAGCGGGGGGGCCTCGAGAGCAGTACTTC NA TRBJ2-7 TRBV5-6 TRBD2
CASSAVGATEAFF TGTGCCAGCAGTGCAGTGGGGGCCACTGAAGCTTTCTTT NA TRBJ1-1 TRBV28 NA
CASSIGPGMANTF TGTGCCAGTAGTATCGGGCCAGGGATGGCTAACACCTTC NA TRBJ1-2 TRBV19 NA
CASSLDVGANYGYTF TGTGCCAGCAGCTTGGACGTCGGAGCTAACTATGGCTACACCTTC NA TRBJ1-2 TRBV5-4 NA
CASSPAEGAGNQPQHF TGTGCCAGCTCACCTGCGGAGGGGGCAGGGAATCAGCCCCAGCATTTT NA TRBJ1-5 TRBV18 TRBD1
CASSLQGLGYEQYF TGTGCCAGCAGTCTACAGGGGCTGGGGTACGAGCAGTACTTC NA TRBJ2-7 TRBV2 TRBD1
CASRAHNEQFF TGTGCCAGCAGAGCCCACAATGAGCAGTTCTTC NA TRBJ2-1 TRBV5-6 NA
CASSWGDHSGANVLTF TGTGCCAGCAGTTGGGGAGACCATTCTGGGGCCAACGTCCTGACTTTC NA TRBJ2-6 TRBV6-5 NA
CASSQRAGTEAFF TGCGCCAGCAGCCAAAGGGCGGGCACTGAAGCTTTCTTT few TRBJ1-1 TRBV4-1 NA